These 30 T cell receptor beta chains originate from one sample sequenced in a study of response to subunit inactivated influenza vaccine. TCRdb re-analysed the RT-PCR reads in MiXCR, keeping a single row per CDR3 protein. The sample carries under 200,000 distinct CDR3 sequences, 10% to 15% recorded once. This same sample was also part of a study on T cells expressing NK-cell markers. That paper adds: 5'RACE template switching built TCR beta cDNA with unique molecular identifiers.

The sample in question was CD8+ T cells sorted from PBMCs, obtained 11 to 12 days after vaccination. Every receptor here comes from a man aged 45-65 years who received an inactivated influenza vaccine.

This clonotype has just a few counts. The rearrangement links TRBV24-1 to TRBJ2-7; D uncertain. This CDR3 has 11 amino acids. Germline V gives CDR1 KGHDR, CDR2 SFDVKD. V was clipped by 6 bases and J by 5 bases, with 7 bases between them. The CDR3 DNA follows: TGTGCCACCAGTCTGGGCGACGAGCAGTACTTC. Amino acid sequence: CATSLGDEQYF.

In its sample, this clonotype was seen many times. V gene TRBV6-2 or TRBV6-3 combines with J gene TRBJ1-1; D is possibly TRBD1 (5 bases). Trimming removed 6 bases from V and 0 bases from J, with 20 bases in between. Germline CDR1 MNHEY, CDR2 SVGEGT. There are 17 residues in the CDR3. This CDR3 is CASSSSTGGGMNTEAFF. As DNA, the CDR3 is TGTGCCAGCAGCTCTTCGACTGGTGGGGGAATGAACACTGAAGCTTTCTTT.

The chain uses TRBV4-2 and TRBJ2-7; tentative D call: TRBD2 (6 bases). The CDR3 loop spans 15 amino acids. Germline lookup yields CDR1 LGHNA and CDR2 YNFKEQ. V gave up 8 bases and J gave up 0 bases, with 17 bases separating them. The CDR3 region has the DNA TGTGCCAGCCAAGAGACGGGGGAACCCTCCTACGAGCAGTACTTC. Translated, it gives CASQETGEPSYEQYF.

The V gene is TRBV6-2 or TRBV6-3, the J gene TRBJ2-1, with D perhaps being TRBD1 or TRBD2 (6 bases each). Germline V gene sequence: CDR1 MNHEY, CDR2 SVGEGT. V was shortened by 2 bases and J by 8 bases, with 13 bases between the two germline ends. The CDR3 is 14 amino acids. CDR3 coding DNA: TGTGCCAGCAGTTACCGGGGGCTTAGTTATGAGCAGTTCTTC. It translates to CASSYRGLSYEQFF.

The gene calls are TRBV9 and TRBJ2-3, with D unresolved. The ends were cut back, 0 bases at V and 0 bases at J, with 17 bases in the middle. Germline assignment: CDR1 SGDLS and CDR2 YYNGEE. The CDR3 consists of 18 residues. The CDR3 sequence: CASSVVPGEGGSTDTQYF. CDR3 nucleotides: TGTGCCAGCAGCGTAGTGCCGGGTGAAGGTGGGAGCACAGATACGCAGTATTTT.

This clonotype was seen many times. V gene TRBV20-1 combines with J gene TRBJ2-1; D unresolved. V gave up 5 bases and J gave up 7 bases, with 9 bases separating them. The CDR3 sequence is 11 residues long. In germline, CDR1 is DFQATT, CDR2 SNEGSKA (reference sequence). The CDR3 bases are TGCAGTGCTGGGGTTTTGAATGAGCAGTTCTTC. This translates into CSAGVLNEQFF.

The chain recombines TRBV6-6 with TRBJ2-7, with TRBD1 as a possible D gene (6 bases). Trimming cost V 10 bases and J 0 bases, with 13 bases left between them. This CDR3 spans 13 amino acids. Germline V gives CDR1 MNHNY, CDR2 SVGAGI (reference sequence). The CDR3 spells CATSGQNSYEQYF. The CDR3 DNA reads TGTGCCACCTCCGGACAGAACTCCTACGAGCAGTACTTC.

The chain combines TRBV20-1 with TRBJ2-7, with 8 bases aligning to TRBD1. J was trimmed by 4 bases and V by 0 bases; bases with no gene match: 8. The CDR3 is 15 amino acids. Germline assignment: CDR1 DFQATT and CDR2 SNEGSKA (reference sequence). CDR3 region: CSARDGAQGVYEQYF. CDR3 coding DNA: TGCAGTGCTAGAGATGGGGCACAGGGGGTGTACGAGCAGTACTTC.

At least ten counts were recorded for this clonotype. The V call is TRBV29-1, the J call TRBJ2-3; a possible D gene is TRBD2 (6 bases). The CDR3 covers 16 residues. CDR1 SQVTM and CDR2 ANQGSEA come from the germline V gene. Between the trimmed V and J ends, which lost 3 bases and 2 bases, there was a span of 18 bases. Here the CDR3 reads CSVEMGGAGDTDTQYF. In DNA form, the CDR3 reads TGCAGCGTTGAGATGGGGGGAGCAGGAGACACAGATACGCAGTATTTT.

This clonotype was seen many times. The chain employs TRBV10-3 and TRBJ2-7, with 8 bases that match TRBD1. V was clipped by 7 bases and J by 1 base; unmatched bases: 6. Germline V gives CDR1 ENHRY, CDR2 SYGVKD. The CDR3 contains 14 residues. Written as DNA, the CDR3 is TGTGCCATCAATCCAGGACAGGGTTCCTACGAGCAGTACTTC. Amino acids: CAINPGQGSYEQYF.

This clonotype was counted at least ten times. The chain links TRBV3-1 to TRBJ2-7; tentatively, D is TRBD2 (5 bases). The CDR3 consists of 14 residues. Germline V gives CDR1 LGHDT, CDR2 YNNKEL (reference sequence). The V and J ends lost 0 bases and 6 bases respectively, with 12 bases between them. The chain's CDR3 is CASSQDPRGFEQYF. DNA of the CDR3: TGTGCCAGCAGCCAAGATCCCCGAGGGTTCGAGCAGTACTTC.

This clonotype has a count of ten or more. The V call is TRBV6-5, the J call TRBJ2-5; tentative D call: TRBD1 (5 bases). This CDR3 region has 15 residues. The germline V and J ends were trimmed by 0 bases and 5 bases, with 13 bases remaining between them. Germline loops: CDR1 MNHEY, CDR2 SVGAGI. In DNA form, the CDR3 reads TGTGCCAGCAGTTACTCCCGACAGTCTGGCGAGACCCAGTACTTC. It is translated as CASSYSRQSGETQYF.

This clonotype was detected a few times. This sequence joins TRBV6-2 or TRBV6-3 and TRBJ1-2; D remains unclear. The germline V gene encodes CDR1 MNHEY and CDR2 SVGEGT. This CDR3 has 11 residues. V lost 3 bases and J lost 5, with 4 bases in between. The CDR3 reads CASSYPYGYTF. The CDR3 nucleotides read TGTGCCAGCAGTTATCCATATGGCTACACCTTC.

The table lists this clonotype with many counts. The chain joins TRBV12-3 or TRBV12-4 to TRBJ2-1, with 13 nucleotides matching TRBD2. CDR3 length: 15 residues. With 3 bases clipped from V and 8 bases from J, the junction kept 4 bases outside the gene matches. CDR3 sequence: CASSLTSGRSDEQFF. The CDR3 nucleotides are TGTGCCAGCAGTTTGACTAGCGGGAGGTCCGATGAGCAGTTCTTC.

This clonotype was seen at least ten times. The chain carries TRBV29-1 and TRBJ2-7, with D possibly being TRBD2 (6 bases). Germline V gene data show CDR1 as SQVTM and CDR2 as ANQGSEA. The CDR3 runs 13 residues. Trimming stripped 5 bases from V and 1 base from J, with 12 bases between. The CDR3 here is CSVSAGWSYEQYF. CDR3 in DNA: TGCAGCGTTTCTGCGGGATGGTCCTACGAGCAGTACTTC.

This clonotype was detected a few times. V usage is TRBV4-1 and J usage is TRBJ1-1; possible D gene TRBD1, 5 bases. This CDR3 has 18 residues. V lost 4 bases and J 0 bases, leaving 21 bases between the germline ends. Germline CDR1 and CDR2: MGHRA and YSYEKL. The CDR3 DNA reads as TGCGCCAGCAGCCTAGAAGGTGACAGCGACCTGGTGAACACTGAAGCTTTCTTT. Its translation is CASSLEGDSDLVNTEAFF.

This clonotype was observed a few times. The chain joins TRBV20-1 to TRBJ2-7; 7 nucleotides line up with TRBD1. The CDR3 sequence is 12 residues long. V dropped 6 bases and J dropped 6; count of bases not matched to a gene: 8. Germline CDR1 DFQATT, CDR2 SNEGSKA (reference sequence). As DNA, the CDR3 is TGCAGTGCATATACAGGGGCCCCCGAGCAGTACTTC. It codes for CSAYTGAPEQYF.

The table lists this clonotype with many counts. The V and J genes are TRBV4-1 and TRBJ2-2; possible D gene TRBD2, 5 bases. Deletions cut 4 bases from V and 1 base from J, with 10 bases between. This CDR3 has 15 amino acids. Germline V gene lookup returns CDR1 MGHRA and CDR2 YSYEKL. CDR3 region: CASSLSVLNTGELFF. The CDR3 DNA is TGCGCCAGCAGCCTTAGCGTCCTGAACACCGGGGAGCTGTTTTTT.

This clonotype was seen at least ten times. This chain links TRBV3-1 with TRBJ2-7; 10 bases fit TRBD2. With V trimmed by 1 base and J by 4 bases, 7 bases remained unmatched. Germline-derived CDR1 and CDR2 are LGHDT and YNNKEL (reference sequence). The CDR3 totals 16 residues. The CDR3 region has the DNA TGTGCCAGCAGCCAAGTAGCGGGGGGACCGGCATACGAGCAGTACTTC. Protein: CASSQVAGGPAYEQYF.

The table lists this clonotype with a few counts. The genes are TRBV4-3 and TRBJ2-1, with 10 bases matching TRBD1. CDR1 and CDR2 (germline): LGHNA, YSLEER. The CDR3 runs to 17 residues. The junction had 8 bases not matched to a gene; V was cut back by 0 bases and J by 6 bases. CDR3 DNA sequence: TGCGCCAGCAGCCAAGATCCCGGGACAGGGGTTGGCAATGAGCAGTTCTTC. Its translation: CASSQDPGTGVGNEQFF.

The chain combines TRBV6-5 with TRBJ1-6; tentative D call: TRBD1 (6 bases). V dropped 0 bases and J dropped 4 bases, with 10 bases sitting between them. This CDR3 is 16 amino acids long. The germline gives CDR1 MNHEY, CDR2 SVGAGI. This CDR3 reads CASSYSRQEYNSPLHF. CDR3 nucleotide sequence: TGTGCCAGCAGTTACTCGAGACAGGAGTATAATTCACCCCTCCACTTT.

This clonotype was seen at least ten times. The chain uses TRBV5-1 and TRBJ1-1; D gene uncertain. The CDR3 has 14 residues. Germline V lookup: CDR1 SGHRS, CDR2 YFSETQ. The germline V and J ends were trimmed by 1 base and 5 bases, with 12 bases remaining between them. DNA for the CDR3: TGCGCCAGCAGCTTGCAACACCCTAGGACTGAAGCTTTCTTT. This gives the protein CASSLQHPRTEAFF.

This clonotype has at least ten counts. This rearrangement joins TRBV3-1 to TRBJ2-1, with TRBD2 matching 15 bases. Germline-derived CDR1 and CDR2 are LGHDT and YNNKEL (reference sequence). The V and J ends lost 4 bases and 15 bases, in that order; junction bases with no gene match: 10. The CDR3 spans 15 residues. The CDR3 DNA follows: TGTGCCAGCAGCCGAGGACTAGCGGGAGGGCTTCCCCCGTTCTTC. This sequence encodes CASSRGLAGGLPPFF.

V usage is TRBV7-8 and J usage is TRBJ2-1; D remains ambiguous. Trimming removed 1 base from V and 3 bases from J, with 7 bases in between. The germline V gene has CDR1 SGHVS and CDR2 FQNEAQ. This CDR3 comprises 14 residues. CDR3 DNA sequence: TGTGCCAGCAGCTTAGTTCCCAGCTACAATGAGCAGTTCTTC. Residues: CASSLVPSYNEQFF.

The gene calls are TRBV10-2 and TRBJ2-2, with 16 bases matching TRBD2. In germline, CDR1 is WSHSY, CDR2 SAAADI. The CDR3 is 20 residues long. Trimming at V came to 7 bases and at J to 4 bases, leaving 15 bases not matched to a gene. CDR3 DNA: TGCGCCAGCACTACCGGGACTAGCGGGGGGGTCTCCATCGTCACCGGGGAGCTGTTTTTT. Protein sequence: CASTTGTSGGVSIVTGELFF.

A few counts support this clonotype. The gene calls are TRBV24-1 and TRBJ2-7; TRBD1 matches 11 bases. Germline CDR1 KGHDR, CDR2 SFDVKD. The CDR3 covers 15 residues. The J segment lost 3 bases and the V segment lost 4 bases, leaving 4 bases of the junction unmatched. The CDR3 reads CATSESGTGGYEQYF. In nucleotides, the CDR3 is TGTGCCACCAGTGAATCCGGGACAGGGGGCTACGAGCAGTACTTC.

This chain joins TRBV20-1 and TRBJ2-7; D gene uncertain. V lost 3 bases and J lost 2, with 11 bases in between. Germline lookup yields CDR1 DFQATT and CDR2 SNEGSKA (reference sequence). This CDR3 spans 13 amino acids. CDR3 amino acids: CSARGIVAYEQYF. As DNA, the CDR3 is TGCAGTGCTAGGGGGATAGTTGCCTACGAGCAGTACTTC.

This clonotype has ten or more counts. The rearrangement links TRBV28 to TRBJ2-5, with a weak D call TRBD2 (6 bases). CDR3 length equals 15 residues. V was clipped by 5 bases and J by 4 bases, with 17 bases between them. CDR1 MDHEN and CDR2 SYDVKM come from the germline V gene. CDR3 in DNA: TGTGCCAGCAGTACGGACTACCTGTCGGCAGAGACCCAGTACTTC. Protein: CASSTDYLSAETQYF.

The chain carries TRBV6-1 and TRBJ2-2, with D possibly TRBD1 on 5 matching bases. From germline, CDR1 is MNHNS and CDR2 SASEGT. The ends were cut back, 10 bases at V and 0 bases at J, with 18 bases in the middle. The CDR3 spans 16 residues. CDR3 sequence (DNA): TGTGCCACCAACGCGATTGCAGGGACGAACACCGGGGAGCTGTTTTTT. Amino acids: CATNAIAGTNTGELFF.

This clonotype has ten or more counts. The rearrangement joins TRBV29-1 to TRBJ2-3; no definite D call. V was cut by 3 bases and J by 4 bases, with 2 bases left in between. The CDR3 length is 10 residues. The germline CDR1 and CDR2 sequences are SQVTM and ANQGSEA. The CDR3 DNA is TGCAGCGTTGATTCAGATACGCAGTATTTT. It translates to CSVDSDTQYF.